The 18 T cell receptor beta chains below all came from one sample that was sequenced in a study of blood T cell repertoires in COVID-19 (dated by TCRdb to 2018 to 2020). Receptor libraries were prepared by the immunoSEQ multiplex PCR assay. TCRdb holds this immuneACCESS table with in-frame rearrangements only. Some clones are missing; in checked studies, unresolved V genes explain under half, and the rest has no known cause. The sample contains approximately 50,000 clones, about four fifths of them found a single time. Jointly, the top ten make up about 9.9% of the sample. The sample was peripheral blood. The receptors derive from a man older than 75 with COVID-19, enrolled during active disease.

V usage is TRBV24-1 and J usage is TRBJ1-6; D perhaps matches TRBD1 (6 bases). V gave up 3 bases and J gave up 8 bases, with 28 bases separating them. The length of the CDR3 is 20 residues. Germline loops: CDR1 KGHDR, CDR2 SFDVKD. Here the CDR3 DNA reads TGTGCCACCAGTGATCTAGACACATACCTAAGGACAGTGTGGGATTCACCCCTCCACTTT. Translated, it gives CATSDLDTYLRTVWDSPLHF.

This chain connects TRBV9 to TRBJ1-5; TRBD1 might be the D (6 bases). V lost 0 bases to trimming and J lost 4 bases, with 11 bases between them. Looked up from germline, CDR1 is SGDLS and CDR2 is YYNGEE. The CDR3 has 15 residues. The CDR3 nucleotides are TGTGCCAGCAGCGTAGGACAGGATAGGAATCAGCCCCAGCATTTT. This encodes CASSVGQDRNQPQHF.

The chain is built from TRBV9 and TRBJ1-2; D uncertain. Trimming took off 0 bases at V and 0 bases at J, with 15 bases between the two ends. Germline V CDR1 and CDR2: SGDLS, YYNGEE. There are 17 residues in the CDR3. The DNA for the CDR3 is TGTGCCAGCAGCGTAGTGGGTGCGGGGAATTCTAACTATGGCTACACCTTC. The encoded protein is CASSVVGAGNSNYGYTF.

The rearrangement joins TRBV7-2 to TRBJ1-3; D might be TRBD1 (6 bases). Trimming took 5 bases from V and 2 from J, leaving 16 bases between them. The germline gives CDR1 SGHTA, CDR2 FQGNSA. CDR3 size: 16 residues. CDR3 sequence: CASSPLTGGPGNTIYF. In DNA form, the CDR3 reads TGTGCCAGCAGCCCCTTGACAGGCGGTCCTGGAAACACCATATATTTT.

The chain employs TRBV6-2 or TRBV6-3 and TRBJ2-2; 7 bases fit TRBD2. The V gene's germline CDR1 is MNHEY and CDR2 SVGEGT. J lost 0 bases, V lost 0 bases, and 4 bases had no gene match. The CDR3 is 17 residues long. The CDR3 bases are TGTGCCAGCAGTTACTCCACTAGCGTCGCGAACACCGGGGAGCTGTTTTTT. The encoded protein is CASSYSTSVANTGELFF.

The genes are TRBV10-3 and TRBJ2-3, with D perhaps TRBD1 (6 bases). The ends were cut back, 2 bases at V and 1 base at J, with 10 bases in the middle. Looked up from germline, CDR1 is ENHRY and CDR2 is SYGVKD. The CDR3 loop spans 15 amino acids. The CDR3 loop is CAISELNRGTDTQYF. The DNA for the CDR3 is TGTGCCATCAGTGAGCTGAACAGGGGCACAGATACGCAGTATTTT.

V gene TRBV28 combines with J gene TRBJ1-1; no reliable D call. With 4 bases removed from V and 6 bases from J, the gap between germline ends came to 18 bases. This CDR3 has 15 residues. The germline gives CDR1 MDHEN, CDR2 SYDVKM. CDR3 sequence (DNA): TGTGCCAGCAGTTATAAGGTAGGGAGGAAGGCTGAAGCTTTCTTT. This translates into CASSYKVGRKAEAFF.

In its sample, this clone was seen a few times. The chain has TRBV7-8 and TRBJ1-1; D is perhaps TRBD1 (6 bases). The CDR3 is 14 residues long. V was trimmed by 5 bases and J by 1 base, leaving 11 bases between them. Germline CDR1 is SGHVS and CDR2 is FQNEAQ. This CDR3 is CASSPIGGNTEAFF. Here the CDR3 DNA reads TGTGCCAGCAGCCCCATAGGGGGGAACACTGAAGCTTTCTTT.

The chain uses TRBV5-1 and TRBJ1-6; D may be TRBD1 (5 bases). V gave up 0 bases and J gave up 9 bases, with 7 bases separating them. The V gene's germline CDR1 is SGHRS and CDR2 YFSETQ. This CDR3 is 13 amino acids long. The CDR3 nucleotides are TGCGCCAGCAGCTTGGATGGGGCTTCACCCCTCCACTTT. This codes for CASSLDGASPLHF.

This clone occurred a few times. The chain uses TRBV27 and TRBJ1-2, with 12 bases aligning to TRBD1. The CDR3 length is 14 residues. Trimming removed 4 bases from V and 8 bases from J; junction bases left unmatched: 5. The germline gives CDR1 MNHEY, CDR2 SMNVEV (reference sequence). The CDR3: CASSYRDRGRGYTF. As DNA, the CDR3 is TGTGCCAGCAGTTACCGGGACAGGGGGCGAGGCTACACCTTC.

The chain has TRBV9 and TRBJ2-3; a weak D match, TRBD1 (6 bases). V was trimmed by 2 bases and J by 4 bases, leaving 11 bases between them. CDR3 length: 14 amino acids. Germline V CDR1 and CDR2: SGDLS, YYNGEE. As DNA, the CDR3 is TGTGCCAGCAGCGTTGGACAGTCCCCAGATACGCAGTATTTT. Protein: CASSVGQSPDTQYF.

This clone was detected ten times or more. The chain combines TRBV19 with TRBJ2-1; TRBD1 matches 10 bases. Per the germline V gene, CDR1 is LNHDA and CDR2 is SQIVND (reference sequence). The J segment lost 6 bases and the V segment lost 6 bases, leaving 8 bases of the junction unmatched. CDR3 length equals 15 residues. The CDR3 here is CASSTGTGDANEQFF. In DNA form, the CDR3 reads TGTGCCAGTAGCACCGGGACAGGGGATGCCAATGAGCAGTTCTTC.

V is TRBV30 and J is TRBJ1-3, with 8 positions matching TRBD1. With V trimmed by 2 bases and J by 8 bases, 2 bases remained unmatched. This CDR3 has 12 amino acids. Germline CDR1 GTSNPN, CDR2 SVGIG (reference sequence). Here the CDR3 reads CAWSQQGDTIYF. In nucleotides, the CDR3 is TGTGCCTGGAGTCAACAGGGGGACACCATATATTTT. Drawing the rest from reference TRBV30 and TRBJ1-3, the complete variable domain is SQTIHQWPATLVQPVGSPLSLECTVEGTSNPNLYWYRQAAGRGLQLLFYSVGIGQISSEVPQNLSASRPQDRQFILSSKKLLLSDSGFYLCAWSQQGDTIYFGEGSWLTVV.

There are many counts of this clone. The V gene is TRBV27, the J gene TRBJ2-7, with a tentative D call TRBD1 (6 bases). The germline CDR1 and CDR2 sequences are MNHEY and SMNVEV (reference sequence). The length of the CDR3 is 14 residues. V was trimmed by 6 bases and J by 1 base, leaving 13 bases between them. CDR3: CASSLDSLSYEQYF. CDR3 nucleotides: TGTGCCAGCAGCTTGGACAGCCTTTCCTACGAGCAGTACTTC.

This sequence joins TRBV3-1 (or the pseudogene TRBV3-2) and TRBJ1-2, with TRBD1 matching 9 bases. V lost 4 bases to trimming and J lost 2 bases; unmatched junction nucleotides: 8. The length of the CDR3 is 16 residues. CDR1 and CDR2 from the germline V gene are LGHDT and YNNKEL (reference sequence). The CDR3, as DNA: TGTGCCAGCAGCCCAACCCGGACAGGGGTGAACTATGGCTACACCTTC. It specifies CASSPTRTGVNYGYTF.

The chain carries TRBV9 and TRBJ1-5; no definite D call. This CDR3 contains 14 residues. Germline CDR1 SGDLS, CDR2 YYNGEE. The V end lost 0 bases, the J end lost 9 bases, and 13 bases lay between the germline ends. This CDR3 is CASSVGSRSGPQHF. CDR3 coding DNA: TGTGCCAGCAGCGTAGGCAGTCGTAGCGGGCCCCAGCATTTT.

This clone was detected only once. Other DNA sequences in the sample encode the same CDR3. DNA of the CDR3: TGCGCCAGCAGCTCGACAGGGTCGACAGATACGCAGTATTTT. Translation: CASSSTGSTDTQYF. This chain joins TRBV5-1 and TRBJ2-3; 7 positions agree with TRBD1. This CDR3 is built from 14 residues. CDR1 is SGHRS, CDR2 YFSETQ, per germline. Losses at the gene ends were 3 bases for V and 3 bases for J; bases not matched to a gene: 4.

This chain joins TRBV7-2 and TRBJ2-3; 8 bases fit TRBD2. The V segment lost 1 base and the J segment 2 bases; nucleotides outside the gene matches: 5. The CDR3 runs to 16 residues. The germline gives CDR1 SGHTA, CDR2 FQGNSA. Here the CDR3 DNA reads TGTGCCAGCAGCTTAGGACGGGGGGGCTACACAGATACGCAGTATTTT. Translating it yields CASSLGRGGYTDTQYF.